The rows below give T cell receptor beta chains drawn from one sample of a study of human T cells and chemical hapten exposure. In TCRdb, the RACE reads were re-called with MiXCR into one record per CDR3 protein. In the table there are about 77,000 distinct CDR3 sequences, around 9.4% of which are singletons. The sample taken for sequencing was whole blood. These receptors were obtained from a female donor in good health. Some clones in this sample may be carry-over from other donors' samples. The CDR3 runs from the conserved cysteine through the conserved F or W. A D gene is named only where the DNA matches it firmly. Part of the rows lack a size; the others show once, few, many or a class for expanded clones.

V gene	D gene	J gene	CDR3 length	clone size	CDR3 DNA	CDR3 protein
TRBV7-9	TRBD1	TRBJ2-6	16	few	TGTGCCAGCAGCTTACCGACAGGGGTAGGGGCCAACGTCCTGACTTTC	CASSLPTGVGANVLTF
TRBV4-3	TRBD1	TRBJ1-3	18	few	TGCGCCAGCAGCCAAGAGCGGGCAGGGGGCCCCTCTGGAAACACCATATATTTT	CASSQERAGGPSGNTIYF
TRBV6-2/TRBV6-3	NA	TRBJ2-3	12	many	TGTGCCAGCAGTGGGGGCGCAGATACGCAGTATTTT	CASSGGADTQYF
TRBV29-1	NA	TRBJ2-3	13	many	TGCAGCGCTGACCCGGACGACACAGATACGCAGTATTTT	CSADPDDTDTQYF
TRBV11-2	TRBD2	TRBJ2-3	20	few	TGTGCCAGCAGCTTAGATAATATACTAGCGGGGGGCTGGAGCACAGATACGCAGTATTTT	CASSLDNILAGGWSTDTQYF
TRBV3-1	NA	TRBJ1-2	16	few	TGTGCCAGCAGCCAAGTTCTCGCAGGGCTTTCCTATGGCTACACCTTC	CASSQVLAGLSYGYTF
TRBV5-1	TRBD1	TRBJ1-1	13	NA	TGCGCCAGCAGCTATCAGGGGGCAACTGAAGCTTTCTTT	CASSYQGATEAFF
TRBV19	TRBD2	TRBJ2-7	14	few	TGTGCCAGTAGTATCCTAGCGGGGGACTACGAGCAGTACTTC	CASSILAGDYEQYF
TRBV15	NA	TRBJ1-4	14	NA	TGTGCCACCAGCATGACAGGCCGTAATGAAAAACTGTTTTTT	CATSMTGRNEKLFF
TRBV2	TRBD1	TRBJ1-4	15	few	TGTGCCAGCAGTTTGGACAGGGGCGGATACGAAAAACTGTTTTTT	CASSLDRGGYEKLFF
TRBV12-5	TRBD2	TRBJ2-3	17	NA	TGTGCTAGTGGTTTGGTCGAGACTAGCGGGATCACAGATACGCAGTATTTT	CASGLVETSGITDTQYF
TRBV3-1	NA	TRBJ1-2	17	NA	TGTGCCAGCAGCCAATCGTTTCAGGGGTGGGTGAACTATGGCTACACCTTC	CASSQSFQGWVNYGYTF
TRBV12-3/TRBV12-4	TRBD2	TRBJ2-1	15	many	TGTGCCAGCAGTCCCACTAGCGGGGGGGCGTTTGAGCAGTTCTTC	CASSPTSGGAFEQFF
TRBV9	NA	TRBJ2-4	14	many	TGTGCCAGCAGCGGGACCCATGAGGGGAACATTCAGTACTTC	CASSGTHEGNIQYF
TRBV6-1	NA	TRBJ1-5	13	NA	TGTGCCAGCAGCCTATCCCCGGATCAGCCCCAGCATTTT	CASSLSPDQPQHF
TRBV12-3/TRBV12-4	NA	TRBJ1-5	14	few	TGTGCCAGCAGTACCACGTGGGTTGATCAGCCCCAGCATTTT	CASSTTWVDQPQHF
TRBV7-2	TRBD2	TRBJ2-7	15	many	TGTGCCAGCAGACCTCCGGGACTAGCGGCCTACGAGCAGTACTTC	CASRPPGLAAYEQYF
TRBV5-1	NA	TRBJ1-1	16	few	TGCGCCAGCAGCCTTGGTGCGCCCGGGGTGAACACTGAAGCTTTCTTT	CASSLGAPGVNTEAFF
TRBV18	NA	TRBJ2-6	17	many	TGTGCCAGCTCACCTCTCTCTGGGGCCTCTGGGGCCAACGTCCTGACTTTC	CASSPLSGASGANVLTF
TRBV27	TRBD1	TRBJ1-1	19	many	TGTGCCAGCAGTCTTCTTCTACCGGGGACAGCGCACATGAACACTGAAGCTTTCTTT	CASSLLLPGTAHMNTEAFF
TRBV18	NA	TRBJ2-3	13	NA	TGTGCCAGCTCACCTACCCTAACAGATACGCAGTATTTT	CASSPTLTDTQYF
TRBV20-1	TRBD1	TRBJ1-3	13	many	TGCAGTGCTACAGGGGGCTCTGGAAACACCATATATTTT	CSATGGSGNTIYF
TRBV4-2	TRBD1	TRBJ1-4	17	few	TGTGCCAGCAGCCTCAAACATGGGACAGGGAGGGATGAAAAACTGTTTTTT	CASSLKHGTGRDEKLFF
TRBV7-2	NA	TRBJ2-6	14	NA	TGTGCCAGCAGCTCCCTCTCTGGGGCCAACGTCCTGACTTTC	CASSSLSGANVLTF